The subject of this entry is one TCR beta chain. CDR1 and CDR2 from the germline V gene are SQVTM and ANQGSEA. This CDR3 region has 12 residues. V was clipped by 5 bases and J by 7 bases, with 11 bases between them. Method: immunoSEQ multiplex PCR; TCRdb's copy keeps in-frame clones and lacks some. The table shows roughly 2.4 million clones, with about 94% occurring only once. This entry is derived from a study of shared clonotypes between healthy human individuals. In the study overall: Three plates each covered CD4 naive and memory; CD8 naive two, CD8 memory one.

The sequencing input was naive CD4+ T cells sorted from blood. Noted subset: CD45RA+ positively selected. The chain recombines TRBV29-1 with TRBJ2-2; the D call may be TRBD1 or TRBD2 (5 bases each). This TCR was recovered from a man between 18 and 35 years old in good health. CDR3 in amino acids: CSVIRGVGELFF. The CDR3 bases are TGCAGCGTTATTCGAGGGGTCGGGGAGCTGTTTTTT.